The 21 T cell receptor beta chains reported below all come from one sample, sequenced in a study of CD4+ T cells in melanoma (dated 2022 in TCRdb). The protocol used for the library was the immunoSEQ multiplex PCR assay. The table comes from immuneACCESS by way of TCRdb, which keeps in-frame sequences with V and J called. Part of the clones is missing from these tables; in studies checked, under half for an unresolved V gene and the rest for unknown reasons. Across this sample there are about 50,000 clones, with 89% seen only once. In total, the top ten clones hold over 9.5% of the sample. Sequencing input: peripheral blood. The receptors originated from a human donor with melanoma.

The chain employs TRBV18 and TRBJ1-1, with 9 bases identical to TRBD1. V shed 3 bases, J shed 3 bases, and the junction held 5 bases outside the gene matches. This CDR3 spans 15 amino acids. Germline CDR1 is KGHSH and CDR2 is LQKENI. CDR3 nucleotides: TGTGCCAGCTCACCCGTACAGGGGGCGGACACTGAAGCTTTCTTT. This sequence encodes CASSPVQGADTEAFF.

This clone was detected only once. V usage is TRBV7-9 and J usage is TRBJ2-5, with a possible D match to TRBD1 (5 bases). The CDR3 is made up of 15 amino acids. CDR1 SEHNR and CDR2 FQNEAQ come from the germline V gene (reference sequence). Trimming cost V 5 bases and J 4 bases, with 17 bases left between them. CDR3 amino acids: CASSPTWQGRETQYF. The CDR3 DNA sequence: TGTGCCAGCAGCCCCACGTGGCAGGGCAGAGAGACCCAGTACTTC.

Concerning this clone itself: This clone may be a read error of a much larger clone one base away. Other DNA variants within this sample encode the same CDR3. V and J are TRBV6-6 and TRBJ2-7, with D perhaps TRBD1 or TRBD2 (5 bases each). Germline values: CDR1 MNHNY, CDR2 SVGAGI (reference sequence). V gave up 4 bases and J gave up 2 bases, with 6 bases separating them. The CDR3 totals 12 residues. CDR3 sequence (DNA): TGTGCCAGCAGTTCGGGGCCCTACGAGCAGTACTTC. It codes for CASSSGPYEQYF.

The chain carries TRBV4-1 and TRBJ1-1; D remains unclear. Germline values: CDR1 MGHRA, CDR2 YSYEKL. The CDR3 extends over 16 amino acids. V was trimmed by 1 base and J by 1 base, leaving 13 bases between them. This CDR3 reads CASSQVLAGPNTEAFF. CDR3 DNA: TGCGCCAGCAGCCAAGTCCTGGCAGGACCGAACACTGAAGCTTTCTTT.

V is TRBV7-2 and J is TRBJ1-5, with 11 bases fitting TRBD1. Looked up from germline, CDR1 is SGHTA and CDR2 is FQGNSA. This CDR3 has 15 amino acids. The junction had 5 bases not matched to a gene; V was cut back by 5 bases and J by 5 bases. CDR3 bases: TGTGCCAGCAGCGGGACAGGGGGATCCTATCAGCCCCAGCATTTT. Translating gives CASSGTGGSYQPQHF.

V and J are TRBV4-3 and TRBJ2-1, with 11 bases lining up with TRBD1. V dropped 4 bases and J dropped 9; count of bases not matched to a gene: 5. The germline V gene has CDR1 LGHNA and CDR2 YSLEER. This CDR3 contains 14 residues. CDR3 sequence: CASSPRTGGFEQFF. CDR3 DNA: TGCGCCAGCAGCCCTCGGACAGGGGGCTTTGAGCAGTTCTTC.

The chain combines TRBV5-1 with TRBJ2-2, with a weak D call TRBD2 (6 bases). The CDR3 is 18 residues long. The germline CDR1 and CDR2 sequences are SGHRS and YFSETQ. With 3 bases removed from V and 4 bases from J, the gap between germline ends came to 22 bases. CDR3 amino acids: CASSSGLAGSAGTGELFF. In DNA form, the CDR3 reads TGCGCCAGCAGCTCGGGACTCGCGGGGTCCGCAGGCACCGGGGAGCTGTTTTTT.

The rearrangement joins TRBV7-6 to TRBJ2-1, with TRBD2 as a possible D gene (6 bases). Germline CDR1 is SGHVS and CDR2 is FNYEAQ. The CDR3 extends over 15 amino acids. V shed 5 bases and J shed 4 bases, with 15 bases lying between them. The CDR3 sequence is CASSHPGLRYNEQFF. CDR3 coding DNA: TGTGCCAGCAGCCATCCGGGACTCCGATACAATGAGCAGTTCTTC. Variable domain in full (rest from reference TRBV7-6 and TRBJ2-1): GAGVSQSPRYKVTKRGQDVALRCDPISGHVSLYWYRQALGQGPEFLTYFNYEAQQDKSGLPNDRFSAERPEGSISTLTIQRTEQRDSAMYRCASSHPGLRYNEQFFGPGTRLTVL.

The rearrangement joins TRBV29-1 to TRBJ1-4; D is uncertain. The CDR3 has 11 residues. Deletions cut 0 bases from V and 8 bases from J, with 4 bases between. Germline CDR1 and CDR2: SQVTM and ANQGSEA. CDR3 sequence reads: CSVEDVEKLFF. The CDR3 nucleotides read TGCAGCGTTGAAGACGTGGAAAAACTGTTTTTT. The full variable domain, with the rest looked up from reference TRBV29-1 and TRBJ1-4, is SAVISQKPSRDICQRGTSLTIQCQVDSQVTMMFWYRQQPGQSLTLIATANQGSEATYESGFVIDKFPISRPNLTFSTLTVSNMSPEDSSIYLCSVEDVEKLFFGSGTQLSVL.

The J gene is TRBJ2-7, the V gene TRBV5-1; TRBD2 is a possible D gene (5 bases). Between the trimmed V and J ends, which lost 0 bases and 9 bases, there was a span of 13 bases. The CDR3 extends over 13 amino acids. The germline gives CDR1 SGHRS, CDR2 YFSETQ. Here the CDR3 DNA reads TGCGCCAGCAGCTTGGCAGGCTCTGAGGGGCAGTACTTC. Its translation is CASSLAGSEGQYF.

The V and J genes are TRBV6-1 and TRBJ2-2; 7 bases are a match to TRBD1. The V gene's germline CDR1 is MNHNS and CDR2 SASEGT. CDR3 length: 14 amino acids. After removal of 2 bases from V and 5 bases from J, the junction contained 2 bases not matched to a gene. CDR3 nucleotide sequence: TGTGCCAGCAGTGAACAGGGGGTAACCGGGGAGCTGTTTTTT. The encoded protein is CASSEQGVTGELFF.

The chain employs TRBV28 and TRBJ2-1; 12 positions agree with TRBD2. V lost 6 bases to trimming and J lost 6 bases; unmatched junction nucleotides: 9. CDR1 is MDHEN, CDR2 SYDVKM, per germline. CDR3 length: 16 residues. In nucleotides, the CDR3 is TGTGCCAGCAGCGTACCGACTAGCGGGGGACCCAATGAGCAGTTCTTC. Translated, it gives CASSVPTSGGPNEQFF.

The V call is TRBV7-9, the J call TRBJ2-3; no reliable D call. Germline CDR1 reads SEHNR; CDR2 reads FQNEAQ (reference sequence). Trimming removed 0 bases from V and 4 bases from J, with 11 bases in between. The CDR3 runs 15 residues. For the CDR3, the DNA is TGTGCCAGCAGCTTAGCAGTTTTTAGGGCAGATACGCAGTATTTT. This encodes CASSLAVFRADTQYF. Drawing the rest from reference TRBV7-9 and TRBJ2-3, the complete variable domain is DTGVSQNPRHKITKRGQNVTFRCDPISEHNRLYWYRQTLGQGPEFLTYFQNEAQLEKSRLLSDRFSAERPKGSFSTLEIQRTEQGDSAMYLCASSLAVFRADTQYFGPGTRLTVL.

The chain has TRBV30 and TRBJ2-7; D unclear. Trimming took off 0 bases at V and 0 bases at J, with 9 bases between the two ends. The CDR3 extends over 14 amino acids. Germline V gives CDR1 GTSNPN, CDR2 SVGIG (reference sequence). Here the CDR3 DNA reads TGTGCCTGGAGTGTGAAGGAATCCTCCTACGAGCAGTACTTC. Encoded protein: CAWSVKESSYEQYF.

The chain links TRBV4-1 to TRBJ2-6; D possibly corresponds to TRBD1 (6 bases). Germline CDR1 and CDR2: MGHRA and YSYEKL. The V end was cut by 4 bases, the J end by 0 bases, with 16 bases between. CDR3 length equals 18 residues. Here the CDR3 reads CASSPLRTASSGANVLTF. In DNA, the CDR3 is TGCGCCAGCAGCCCCCTCCGGACAGCGAGCTCTGGGGCCAACGTCCTGACTTTC.

The CDR3 DNA is TGTGCCAGCGCCCCCGAGGGGGGGTACAATGAGCAGTTCTTC. This translates into CASAPEGGYNEQFF. V is TRBV6-5 and J is TRBJ2-1, with D maybe TRBD2 (7 bases). This CDR3 is 14 amino acids long. Germline loops: CDR1 MNHEY, CDR2 SVGAGI. V was clipped by 8 bases and J by 4 bases, with 15 bases between them.

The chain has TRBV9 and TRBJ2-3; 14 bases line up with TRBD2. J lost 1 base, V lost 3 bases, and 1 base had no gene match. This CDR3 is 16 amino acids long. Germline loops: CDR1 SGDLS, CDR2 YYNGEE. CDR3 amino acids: CASSGLAGGRTDTQYF. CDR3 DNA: TGTGCCAGCAGCGGACTAGCGGGGGGGCGCACAGATACGCAGTATTTT.

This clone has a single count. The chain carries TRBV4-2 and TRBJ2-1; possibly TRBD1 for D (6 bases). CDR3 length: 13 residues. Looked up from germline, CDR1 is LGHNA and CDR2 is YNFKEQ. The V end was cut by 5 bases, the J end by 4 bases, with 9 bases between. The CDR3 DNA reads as TGTGCCAGCAGCTTAGGGGGTTACAATGAGCAGTTCTTC. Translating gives CASSLGGYNEQFF.

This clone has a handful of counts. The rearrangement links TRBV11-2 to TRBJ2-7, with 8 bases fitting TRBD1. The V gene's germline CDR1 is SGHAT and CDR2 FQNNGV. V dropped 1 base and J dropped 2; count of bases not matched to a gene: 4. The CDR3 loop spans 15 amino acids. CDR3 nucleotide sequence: TGTGCCAGCAGCTTAGGGACAGGGAGAACCTACGAGCAGTACTTC. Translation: CASSLGTGRTYEQYF.

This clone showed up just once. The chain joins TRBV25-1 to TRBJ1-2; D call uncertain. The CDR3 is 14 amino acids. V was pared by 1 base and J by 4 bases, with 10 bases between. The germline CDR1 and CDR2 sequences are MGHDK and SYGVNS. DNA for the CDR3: TGTGCCAGCAGTGAATCCGACGCACCCTATGGCTACACCTTC. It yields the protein CASSESDAPYGYTF.

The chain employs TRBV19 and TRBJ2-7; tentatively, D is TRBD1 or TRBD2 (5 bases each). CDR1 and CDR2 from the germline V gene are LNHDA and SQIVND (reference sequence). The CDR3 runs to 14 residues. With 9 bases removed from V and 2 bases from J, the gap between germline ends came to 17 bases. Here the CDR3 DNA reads TGTGCCAGGGAATTGGGACGGGTCCCCTACGAGCAGTACTTC. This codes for CARELGRVPYEQYF. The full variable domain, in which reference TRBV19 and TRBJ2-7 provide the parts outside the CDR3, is DGGITQSPKYLFRKEGQNVTLSCEQNLNHDAMYWYRQDPGQGLRLIYYSQIVNDFQKGDIAEGYSVSREKKESFPLTVTSAQKNPTAFYLCARELGRVPYEQYFGPGTRLTVT.